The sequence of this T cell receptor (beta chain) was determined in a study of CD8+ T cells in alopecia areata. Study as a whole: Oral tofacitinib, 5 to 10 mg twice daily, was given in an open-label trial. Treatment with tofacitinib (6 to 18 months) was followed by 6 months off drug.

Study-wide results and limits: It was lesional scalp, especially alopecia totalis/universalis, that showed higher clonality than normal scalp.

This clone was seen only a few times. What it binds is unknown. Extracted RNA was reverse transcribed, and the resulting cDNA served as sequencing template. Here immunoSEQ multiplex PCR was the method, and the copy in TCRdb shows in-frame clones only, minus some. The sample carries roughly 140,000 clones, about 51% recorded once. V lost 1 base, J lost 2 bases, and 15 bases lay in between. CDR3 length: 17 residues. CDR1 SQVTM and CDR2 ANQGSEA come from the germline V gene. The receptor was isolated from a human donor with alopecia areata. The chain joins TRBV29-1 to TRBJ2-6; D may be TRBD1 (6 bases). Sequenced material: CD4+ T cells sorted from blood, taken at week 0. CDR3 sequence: CSVEARGKITGANVLTF. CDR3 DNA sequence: TGCAGCGTTGAAGCCAGGGGCAAAATAACTGGGGCCAACGTCCTGACTTTC.